One sample yielded the 2 T cell receptor beta chains listed below, sequenced in a study of OX40 agonist ivuxolimab in advanced cancers. This table comes from immunoSEQ multiplex PCR, and its TCRdb copy is limited to in-frame clones, with some not included. The sample lists roughly 69,000 clones, approximately 87% occurring once. Sequences were derived from CD4+ or CD8+ T cells sorted from blood, sampled in a trial of the OX40 agonist ivuxolimab. The receptors were sampled from an adult with an advanced solid tumor such as melanoma, head and neck, liver or kidney cancer.

The rearrangement joins TRBV19 to TRBJ1-5, with D possibly matching TRBD1 (6 bases). In germline, CDR1 is LNHDA, CDR2 SQIVND (reference sequence). The CDR3 length is 14 residues. Trimming removed 6 bases from V and 4 bases from J, with 13 bases in between. For the CDR3, the DNA is TGTGCCAGTAGGGAGGGGGGTCTAAATCAGCCCCAGCATTTT. This encodes CASREGGLNQPQHF.

In DNA form, the CDR3 reads TGTGCCAGCAGTTTACCAACTAATGAAAAACTGTTTTTT. Protein: CASSLPTNEKLFF. The chain couples TRBV28 to TRBJ1-4; no clear D. Germline V gives CDR1 MDHEN, CDR2 SYDVKM. V lost 2 bases and J lost 0, with 1 base in between. This CDR3 region has 13 residues.